This record covers a single T cell receptor beta chain. The antigen this receptor binds is unknown. Base qualities are not provided; no much larger clone lies one nucleotide away. The method was the immunoSEQ multiplex PCR assay. TCRdb retrieved this table from immuneACCESS and kept in-frame rearrangements only. Not all clones are present; in checked studies, unresolved V genes account for under half, and no reason is known for the remainder. The sample records more than 20,000 clones, approximately 92% of which are singletons. The ten most abundant clones make up roughly 7.4% of the sample. Clipping removes 7 bases from V and 5 bases from J, with 6 as the unmatched junction base count. The CDR3 goes from the cysteine to the phenylalanine over 13 residues. Of all the DNA, just the CDR3 is kept, 39 bases in frame from base 1. CDR1 and CDR2, per the germline V gene, are SNHLY and FYNNEI. This entry comes from a study of T cell changes during pregnancy in multiple sclerosis (dated by TCRdb to 2018 to 2020). Regarding the research as a whole: The study looked at changes in the T cell repertoire across pregnancy in women with multiple sclerosis.

The receptor was derived from a female donor with multiple sclerosis, enrolled in a pregnancy study. This material consisted of CD8+ T cells from peripheral blood mononuclear cells, taken in the third trimester of pregnancy. The rearrangement combines TRBV2 with TRBJ1-1, with TRBD1 identical over 8 junction bases. The nucleotides read TGTGCCAGCACCCGACAGGGGAGGACTGAAGCTTTCTTT. This gives the protein CASTRQGRTEAFF. The full variable domain, completed from the reference TRBV2 and TRBJ1-1 proteins outside the CDR3, reads EPEVTQTPSHQVTQMGQEVILRCVPISNHLYFYWYRQILGQKVEFLVSFYNNEISEKSEIFDDQFSVERPDGSNFTLKIRSTKLEDSAMYFCASTRQGRTEAFFGQGTRLTVV.